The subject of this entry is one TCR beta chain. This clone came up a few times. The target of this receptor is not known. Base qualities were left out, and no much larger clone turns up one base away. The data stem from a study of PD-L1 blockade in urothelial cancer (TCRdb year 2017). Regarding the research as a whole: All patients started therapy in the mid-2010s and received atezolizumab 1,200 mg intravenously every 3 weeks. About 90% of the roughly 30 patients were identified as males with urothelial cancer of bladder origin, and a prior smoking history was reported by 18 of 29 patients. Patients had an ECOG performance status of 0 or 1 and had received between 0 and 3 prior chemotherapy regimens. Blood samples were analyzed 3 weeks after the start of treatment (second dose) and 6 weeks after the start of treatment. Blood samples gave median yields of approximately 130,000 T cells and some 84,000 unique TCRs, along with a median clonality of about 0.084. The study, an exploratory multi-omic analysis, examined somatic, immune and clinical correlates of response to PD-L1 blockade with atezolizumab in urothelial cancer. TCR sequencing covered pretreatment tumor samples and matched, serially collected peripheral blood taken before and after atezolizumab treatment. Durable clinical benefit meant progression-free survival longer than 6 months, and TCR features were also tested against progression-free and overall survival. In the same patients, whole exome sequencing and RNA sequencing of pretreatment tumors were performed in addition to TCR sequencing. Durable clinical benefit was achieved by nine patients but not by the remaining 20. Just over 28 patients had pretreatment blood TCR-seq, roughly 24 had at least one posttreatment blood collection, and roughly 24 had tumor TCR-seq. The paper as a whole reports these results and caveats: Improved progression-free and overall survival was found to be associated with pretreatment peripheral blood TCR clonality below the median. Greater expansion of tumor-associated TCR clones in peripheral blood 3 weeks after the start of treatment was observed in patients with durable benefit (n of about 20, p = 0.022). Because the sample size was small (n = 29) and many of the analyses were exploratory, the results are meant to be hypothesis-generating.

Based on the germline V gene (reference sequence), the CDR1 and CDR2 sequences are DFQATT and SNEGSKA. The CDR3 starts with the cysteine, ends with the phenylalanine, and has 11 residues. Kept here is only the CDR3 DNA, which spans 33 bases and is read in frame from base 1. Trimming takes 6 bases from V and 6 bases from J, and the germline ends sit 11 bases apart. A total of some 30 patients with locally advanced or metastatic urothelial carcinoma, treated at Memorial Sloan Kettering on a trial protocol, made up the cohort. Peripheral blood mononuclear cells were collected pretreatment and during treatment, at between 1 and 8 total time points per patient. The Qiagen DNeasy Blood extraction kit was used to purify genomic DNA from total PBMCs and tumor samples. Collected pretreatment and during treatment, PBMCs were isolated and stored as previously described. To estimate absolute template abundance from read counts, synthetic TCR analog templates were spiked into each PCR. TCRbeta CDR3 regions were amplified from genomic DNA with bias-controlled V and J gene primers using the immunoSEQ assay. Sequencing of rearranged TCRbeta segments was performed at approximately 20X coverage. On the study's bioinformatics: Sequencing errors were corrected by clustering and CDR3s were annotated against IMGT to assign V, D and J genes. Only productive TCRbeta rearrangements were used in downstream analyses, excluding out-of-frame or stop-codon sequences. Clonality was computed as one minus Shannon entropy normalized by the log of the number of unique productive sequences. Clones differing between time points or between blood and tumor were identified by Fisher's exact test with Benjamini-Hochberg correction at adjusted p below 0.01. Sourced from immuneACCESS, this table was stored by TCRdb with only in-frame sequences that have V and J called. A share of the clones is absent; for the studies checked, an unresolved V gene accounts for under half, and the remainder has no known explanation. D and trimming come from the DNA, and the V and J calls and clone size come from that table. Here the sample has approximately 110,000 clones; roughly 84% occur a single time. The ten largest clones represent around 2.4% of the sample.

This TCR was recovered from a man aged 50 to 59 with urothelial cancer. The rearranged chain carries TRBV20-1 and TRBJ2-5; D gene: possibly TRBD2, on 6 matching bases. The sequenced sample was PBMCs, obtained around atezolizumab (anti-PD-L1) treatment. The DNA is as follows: TGCAGTGCCAGGACTAAACAGACCCAGTACTTC. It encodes CSARTKQTQYF.